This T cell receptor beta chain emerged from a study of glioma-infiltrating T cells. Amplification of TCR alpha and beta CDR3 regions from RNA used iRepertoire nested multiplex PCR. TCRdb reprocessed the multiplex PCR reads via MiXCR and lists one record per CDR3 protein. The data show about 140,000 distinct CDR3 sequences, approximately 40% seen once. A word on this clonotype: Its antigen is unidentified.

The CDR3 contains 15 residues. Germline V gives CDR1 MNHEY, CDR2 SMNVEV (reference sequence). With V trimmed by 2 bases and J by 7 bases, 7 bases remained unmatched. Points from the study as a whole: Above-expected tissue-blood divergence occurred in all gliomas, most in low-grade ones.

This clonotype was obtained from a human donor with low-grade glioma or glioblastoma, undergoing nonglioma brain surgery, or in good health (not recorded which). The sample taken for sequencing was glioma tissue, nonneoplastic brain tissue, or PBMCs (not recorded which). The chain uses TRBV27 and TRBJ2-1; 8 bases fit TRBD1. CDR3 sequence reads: CASSLQGAGENEQFF. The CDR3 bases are TGTGCCAGCAGTTTACAGGGGGCGGGTGAGAATGAGCAGTTCTTC.